These 25 T cell receptor beta chains came from one sample sequenced in a study of metastatic and nonmetastatic thyroid tumors. Patients underwent thyroid surgery, and none had received any treatment before it. TCRdb re-called the PCR reads through MiXCR. The sample contains some 23,000 clones, roughly 22% of which appear only once. Sequences were obtained from blood. The origin of the receptors is a female donor with papillary thyroid cancer or a benign thyroid nodule (not recorded which). Some clones in this sample may be carry-over from other donors' samples.

This clone was seen repeatedly, ten times or more. The chain joins TRBV2 to TRBJ2-5, with 10 bases lining up with TRBD1. The germline V gene has CDR1 SNHLY and CDR2 FYNNEI. The CDR3 loop spans 14 amino acids. J was trimmed by 7 bases and V by 2 bases; bases with no gene match: 4. CDR3 DNA sequence: TGTGCCAGCAGTGAACTGGACAGGGGGGGGACCCAGTACTTC. Translation: CASSELDRGGTQYF.

Only one count was recorded for this clone. Without the conserved terminal phenylalanine or tryptophan, this CDR3 likely stems from a read error. The rearrangement joins TRBV11-2 to TRBJ2-7; TRBD1 matches at 9 bases. Germline loops: CDR1 SGHAT, CDR2 FQNNGV. V gave up 1 base and J gave up 1 base; unmatched junction bases: 8. CDR3 length: 17 amino acids. The DNA of the CDR3 is TGTGCCAGCAGCTTAGGTGTTTGGGACAGGGCTTCCTACGAGCAGTACCTC. Protein: CASSLGVWDRASYEQYL.

This clone has at least ten counts. In DNA, the CDR3 is TGTGCCAGCAGCGTTGGTTTGCGGGAGGAGCCGGAGACCCAGTACTTC. Translated: CASSVGLREEPETQYF. This chain connects TRBV9 to TRBJ2-5, with 8 bases that match TRBD2. Germline trimming cut 2 bases from V and 5 bases from J; bases unmatched to any gene: 11. Germline CDR1 is SGDLS and CDR2 is YYNGEE. The CDR3 is 16 residues long.

This clone was recorded many times. V usage is TRBV20-1 and J usage is TRBJ1-6, with TRBD1 matching over 9 bases. This CDR3 region has 16 residues. Germline-derived CDR1 and CDR2 are DFQATT and SNEGSKA (reference sequence). V lost 3 bases to trimming and J lost 1 base; unmatched junction nucleotides: 4. CDR3 DNA: TGCAGTGCTAGGGTACAGGGGGCTTCCTATAATTCACCCCTCCACTTT. This encodes CSARVQGASYNSPLHF.

This clone is medium-sized (0.01 to 0.1%) in the sample. This chain uses TRBV27 with TRBJ2-7, with D perhaps TRBD1 (6 bases). This CDR3 comprises 17 residues. V lost 2 bases to trimming and J lost 1 base, with 18 bases between them. CDR1 MNHEY and CDR2 SMNVEV come from the germline V gene (reference sequence). CDR3 loop: CASSLKDRDISSYEQYF. CDR3 DNA sequence: TGTGCCAGCAGTTTAAAGGACCGGGACATCTCATCCTACGAGCAGTACTTC.

The CDR3 nucleotides are TGCAGTGCTAGGAAGCGGGGAGGAGGCTACGAGCAGTACGTC. Its protein product is CSARKRGGGYEQYV. V usage is TRBV20-1 and J usage is TRBJ2-7; the match to TRBD2 covers 7 bases. The CDR3 runs 14 residues. Trimming at V came to 3 bases and at J to 3 bases, leaving 8 bases not matched to a gene. In germline, CDR1 is DFQATT, CDR2 SNEGSKA (reference sequence).

As for this clone: The conserved closing phenylalanine or tryptophan is absent in this CDR3, likely reflecting a read error. The chain combines TRBV30 with TRBJ2-3; the D is unclear. The CDR3 length is 13 residues. V was trimmed by 4 bases and J by 5 bases, leaving 13 bases between them. Germline V CDR1 and CDR2: GTSNPN, SVGIG (reference sequence). In DNA, the CDR3 is TGTGCCTGGACCCCTCGACCGGGAGATACGCAGTATTCT. Its translation is CAWTPRPGDTQYS.

This rearrangement joins TRBV2 to TRBJ1-2, with a weak D call TRBD1 (6 bases). The germline CDR1 and CDR2 sequences are SNHLY and FYNNEI. The CDR3 is 12 residues long. The germline V and J ends were trimmed by 9 bases and 0 bases, with 8 bases remaining between them. CDR3 amino acids: CARHRANYGYTF. As DNA, the CDR3 is TGTGCCAGACACAGGGCTAACTATGGCTACACCTTC.

This clone was observed at least ten times. The DNA of the CDR3 is TGTGCCAGCAGCCAAGAGTATTATGGCTCACCGCATGGCTACACCTTC. The encoded protein is CASSQEYYGSPHGYTF. The chain uses TRBV3-1 and TRBJ1-2, with D uncertain. The V gene's germline CDR1 is LGHDT and CDR2 YNNKEL (reference sequence). There are 16 residues in the CDR3. V lost 0 bases, J lost 6 bases, and 17 bases lay in between.

This clone has ten or more counts. The V and J genes are TRBV20-1 and TRBJ2-7; weak D call: TRBD2 (5 bases). The CDR3 has 14 residues. Germline V gene sequence: CDR1 DFQATT, CDR2 SNEGSKA (reference sequence). V was clipped by 6 bases and J by 3 bases, with 18 bases between them. In nucleotides, the CDR3 is TGCAGTGCCCCACTAGAAATGGGCATCTACGAGCAGTACTTC. Its translation: CSAPLEMGIYEQYF.

This clone was counted ten times or more. The rearrangement uses TRBV9 and TRBJ2-7; tentative D call: TRBD2 (7 bases). Germline lookup yields CDR1 SGDLS and CDR2 YYNGEE. The V end lost 4 bases, the J end lost 3 bases, and 14 bases lay between the germline ends. The CDR3 is 14 amino acids. The DNA for the CDR3 is TGTGCCAGCAGCCTGGGGGGGGCGATCTACGAGCAGTACTTC. Its protein product is CASSLGGAIYEQYF. Drawing the rest from reference TRBV9 and TRBJ2-7, the complete variable domain is DSGVTQTPKHLITATGQRVTLRCSPRSGDLSVYWYQQSLDQGLQFLIQYYNGEERAKGNILERFSAQQFPDLHSELNLSSLELGDSALYFCASSLGGAIYEQYFGPGTRLTVT.

The rearrangement joins TRBV20-1 to TRBJ1-1; 8 nucleotides align to TRBD1. The J segment lost 4 bases and the V segment lost 5 bases, leaving 6 bases of the junction unmatched. Germline CDR1 and CDR2: DFQATT and SNEGSKA (reference sequence). This CDR3 spans 13 amino acids. CDR3 DNA sequence: TGCAGTGCTCCGGACAGGGCCTTCACTGAAGCTTTCTTT. Translating it yields CSAPDRAFTEAFF.

The chain links TRBV11-2 to TRBJ2-7; no definite D call. Germline assignment: CDR1 SGHAT and CDR2 FQNNGV. This CDR3 has 13 amino acids. With 2 bases removed from V and 5 bases from J, the gap between germline ends came to 10 bases. The CDR3 coding sequence is TGTGCCAGCAGCTTAAGTAGCATCCACGAGCAGTACTTC. Translating it yields CASSLSSIHEQYF. Variable domain in full (rest from reference TRBV11-2 and TRBJ2-7): EAGVAQSPRYKIIEKRQSVAFWCNPISGHATLYWYQQILGQGPKLLIQFQNNGVVDDSQLPKDRFSAERLKGVDSTLKIQPAKLEDSAVYLCASSLSSIHEQYFGPGTRLTVT.

In this sample, this clone turned up many times. The rearrangement links TRBV24-1 to TRBJ1-1; 9 bases are shared with TRBD1. CDR1 and CDR2 from the germline V gene are KGHDR and SFDVKD. The CDR3 length is 14 residues. With 4 bases clipped from V and 11 bases from J, the junction kept 10 bases outside the gene matches. CDR3 nucleotides: TGTGCCACCAGTGACCCCCGGGACAGGGTGGGCGCTTTCTTT. This translates into CATSDPRDRVGAFF.

In its sample, this clone is medium-sized. The chain carries TRBV12-3 or TRBV12-4 and TRBJ2-1; 13 bases agree with TRBD2. The length of the CDR3 is 15 residues. V trimming: 6 bases; J trimming: 10 bases; junction bases outside the gene matches: 9. CDR3 in DNA: TGTGCCAGCAGCCAAACTAGCGGGAGGGCCTGGGAGCAGTTCTTC. Residues: CASSQTSGRAWEQFF.

The sample holds a few counts of this clone. At one end the junction does not follow the germline gene, possibly because of a read error. V usage is TRBV27 and J usage is TRBJ2-1; the match to TRBD1 covers 7 bases. There are 18 residues in the CDR3. CDR1 and CDR2 from the germline V gene are MNHEY and SMNVEV (reference sequence). CDR3 in DNA: TGTGCCAGCAGTATCAACCGGGGACAGATGCGCCTACAGAATGAGCGGTTCTTC. Translated, it gives CASSINRGQMRLQNERFF.

This clone was detected a few times. At one end, the junction sequence differs from germline, possibly due to a read error. The V and J genes are TRBV6-2 or TRBV6-3 and TRBJ2-2, with D perhaps matching TRBD2 (5 bases). The CDR3 contains 14 residues. Germline V CDR1 and CDR2: MNHEY, SVGEGT. CDR3 coding DNA: TGTGCCAGCAGAGAGAACAGAGACACCGGGGAGCCGTTTTTT. Its protein product is CASRENRDTGEPFF.

About this clone: An end of the junction does not agree with germline; a read error may underlie this. The chain joins TRBV5-4 to TRBJ2-1, with TRBD2 matching 9 bases. Germline CDR1 reads SGHNT; CDR2 reads YYREEE (reference sequence). The CDR3 is 12 amino acids. DNA of the CDR3: TGTGCCAGCCACCCGGCAGCGGGAGGCAAGGTCTTC. This codes for CASHPAAGGKVF.

About this clone: A much larger clone differs from this one at a single base, so this may be a read error. This chain links TRBV10-3 with TRBJ1-5; D possibly corresponds to TRBD1 (5 bases). V was trimmed by 3 bases and J by 5 bases, leaving 8 bases between them. The length of the CDR3 is 13 residues. The germline V gene has CDR1 ENHRY and CDR2 SYGVKD. CDR3 bases: TGTGCCATCAGTGAATGGGGGGATCAGCCCCAGCATTTT. Protein sequence: CAISEWGDQPQHF.

Remarks on this clone: The junction departs from the called germline gene at one end, perhaps through a read error. V and J are TRBV6-1 and TRBJ1-2; D not certain. CDR3 length: 14 amino acids. Looked up from germline, CDR1 is MNHNS and CDR2 is SASEGT. The CDR3 here is CASIGLRVDYVYTF. In nucleotides, the CDR3 is TGTGCCAGCATTGGCCTCCGCGTGGACTATGTCTACACCTTC.

This clone has at least ten counts. V usage is TRBV2 and J usage is TRBJ2-1; 9 nucleotides align to TRBD1. Unmatched junction bases numbered 12, after V lost 5 bases and J lost 10 bases. Per the germline V gene, CDR1 is SNHLY and CDR2 is FYNNEI. This CDR3 comprises 15 residues. DNA of the CDR3: TGTGCCAGCAGTAAGGGACAGGGAGATTTCGGGGAGCAGTTCTTC. Its protein is CASSKGQGDFGEQFF.

The chain couples TRBV9 to TRBJ1-1; a weak D match, TRBD1 (5 bases). With 0 bases removed from V and 10 bases from J, the gap between germline ends came to 13 bases. CDR1 and CDR2 from the germline V gene are SGDLS and YYNGEE. The CDR3 totals 13 residues. CDR3 in amino acids: CASSVGPGGGAFF. The CDR3 DNA follows: TGTGCCAGCAGCGTAGGGCCCGGTGGGGGAGCTTTCTTT. Using reference TRBV9 and TRBJ1-1 for the parts outside the CDR3, the full variable domain is DSGVTQTPKHLITATGQRVTLRCSPRSGDLSVYWYQQSLDQGLQFLIQYYNGEERAKGNILERFSAQQFPDLHSELNLSSLELGDSALYFCASSVGPGGGAFFGQGTRLTVV.

This clone came up many times. This chain uses TRBV7-6 with TRBJ2-3; the D gene is possibly TRBD2 (5 bases). The germline V gene has CDR1 SGHVS and CDR2 FNYEAQ. The CDR3 runs 14 residues. V lost 5 bases and J lost 2, with 11 bases in between. The CDR3 DNA reads as TGTGCCAGCAGCATTGGGAGCAACACAGATACGCAGTATTTT. Translated, it gives CASSIGSNTDTQYF. Looking up the rest from reference TRBV7-6 and TRBJ2-3 gives the full variable domain: GAGVSQSPRYKVTKRGQDVALRCDPISGHVSLYWYRQALGQGPEFLTYFNYEAQQDKSGLPNDRFSAERPEGSISTLTIQRTEQRDSAMYRCASSIGSNTDTQYFGPGTRLTVL.

This clone came up a few times. V is TRBV6-2 or TRBV6-3 and J is TRBJ2-4, with 16 bases lining up with TRBD2. The CDR3 has 16 residues. Losses at the gene ends were 6 bases for V and 4 bases for J; bases not matched to a gene: 3. CDR1 MNHEY and CDR2 SVGEGT come from the germline V gene. The chain's CDR3 is CASSSGLAGGKNIQYF. CDR3 nucleotides: TGTGCCAGCAGCTCGGGACTAGCGGGGGGGAAAAACATTCAGTACTTC.

In its sample, this clone was seen many times. The chain couples TRBV6-1 to TRBJ1-5, with 9 nucleotides matching TRBD1. The length of the CDR3 is 14 residues. Unmatched junction bases numbered 3, after V lost 8 bases and J lost 1 base. Germline CDR1 and CDR2: MNHNS and SASEGT. CDR3 nucleotides: TGTGCCAGCCCGGGGACAGGGAGCAATCAGCCCCAGCATTTT. Its translation is CASPGTGSNQPQHF.